The sequence of this T cell receptor beta chain was determined in a study of Tregs in tolerant kidney transplant recipients. Whole-study findings and limits: Expanding Tregs on activated donor B cells appeared to best identify donor-specific TCRbeta clones. Findings come from small patient numbers and require larger validation. No direct test of biological reproducibility was done here.

The data were produced by immunoSEQ multiplex PCR, yet TCRdb's version contains in-frame clones alone and is incomplete. The table shows around 230,000 clones, with 84% occurring only once. As concerns this clone: The antigen is not known.

Thawed PBMCs were FACS-sorted into unstimulated CD4+CD25+CD127- regulatory T cells, CD4+CD25- non-regulatory cells, CD4 and CD8 cells. This TCR derives from a human donor in good health. The specimen sequenced was CD4+ T cells from blood.

The CDR3 reads CASSLRLAGRTTGELFF. The CDR3 nucleotides read TGTGCCAGCAGCTTGCGCCTAGCGGGTCGGACCACCGGGGAGCTGTTTTTT. The chain joins TRBV5-6 to TRBJ2-2, with 8 bases identical to TRBD2. The CDR3 is 17 amino acids. From germline, CDR1 is SGHDT and CDR2 YYEEEE. With 1 base clipped from V and 4 bases from J, the junction kept 9 bases outside the gene matches.